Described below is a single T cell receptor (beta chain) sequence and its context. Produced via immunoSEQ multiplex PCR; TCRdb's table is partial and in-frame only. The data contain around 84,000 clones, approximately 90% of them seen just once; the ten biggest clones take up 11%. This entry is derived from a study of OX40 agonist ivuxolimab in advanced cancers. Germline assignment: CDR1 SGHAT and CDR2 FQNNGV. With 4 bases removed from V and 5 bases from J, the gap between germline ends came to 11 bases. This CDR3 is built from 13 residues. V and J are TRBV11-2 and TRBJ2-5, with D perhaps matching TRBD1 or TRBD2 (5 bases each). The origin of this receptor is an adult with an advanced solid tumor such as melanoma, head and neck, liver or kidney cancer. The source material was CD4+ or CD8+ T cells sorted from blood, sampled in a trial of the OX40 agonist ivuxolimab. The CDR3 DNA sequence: TGTGCCAGCAGCTCCGGGACGTTGGAGACCCAGTACTTC. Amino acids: CASSSGTLETQYF.